Listed here are 20 T cell receptor beta chains from one sample, sequenced in a study of T-cell reconstitution after alpha-beta-depleted transplantation in children. Unique molecular identifiers were incorporated when the TCRbeta library was constructed. Via MiXCR, TCRdb re-called the PCR reads, giving one row per CDR3 protein. The table lists 300,000 to 400,000 distinct CDR3 sequences, around 15% of them singletons. Sample: PBMCs, mostly from graft donor cells, taken 360 days after TCRalphabeta/CD19-depleted stem cell transplant. The receptors stem from a male patient aged 2 to 9 who had a stem cell transplant for acute lymphoblastic leukemia, so the T cells may come from the graft donor.

This clonotype has a handful of counts. V gene TRBV5-1 combines with J gene TRBJ2-7, with 10 bases fitting TRBD1. CDR3 length equals 17 residues. Germline trimming cut 3 bases from V and 1 base from J; bases unmatched to any gene: 10. The V gene's germline CDR1 is SGHRS and CDR2 YFSETQ. Here the CDR3 DNA reads TGCGCCAGCAGCTATCTAACCGGGACAGGGGCGTCCTACGAGCAGTACTTC. Amino acid sequence: CASSYLTGTGASYEQYF.

This clonotype was observed a handful of times. The chain couples TRBV11-2 to TRBJ2-1; 8 positions agree with TRBD2. The germline gives CDR1 SGHAT, CDR2 FQNNGV. With 3 bases clipped from V and 15 bases from J, the junction kept 7 bases outside the gene matches. The CDR3 has 12 residues. CDR3 in amino acids: CASSFTGGLPFF. The CDR3 DNA is TGTGCCAGCAGCTTTACGGGAGGGCTCCCGTTCTTC.

A few counts support this clonotype. V is TRBV12-3 or TRBV12-4 and J is TRBJ2-7, with 8 bases fitting TRBD1. The CDR3 runs 13 residues. Unmatched junction bases numbered 2, after V lost 5 bases and J lost 2 bases. The CDR3 reads CASSMDRAYEQYF. CDR3 bases: TGTGCCAGCAGTATGGACAGGGCCTACGAGCAGTACTTC.

This clonotype was picked up a small number of times. The V call is TRBV12-3 or TRBV12-4, the J call TRBJ1-3; TRBD1 is a possible D gene (5 bases). Trimming shortened V by 5 bases and J by 0 bases, and 14 bases separated the two germline ends. The CDR3 is 16 residues long. The CDR3 region is CASSENRLPSGNTIYF. CDR3 in DNA: TGTGCCAGCAGTGAAAACAGGTTACCCTCTGGAAACACCATATATTTT.

This rearrangement joins TRBV7-2 to TRBJ2-7; D perhaps matches TRBD1 (6 bases). CDR1 and CDR2 (germline): SGHTA, FQGNSA. V lost 2 bases, J lost 4 bases, and 18 bases lay in between. This CDR3 spans 16 amino acids. The CDR3 region is CASSLSQGIELYEQYF. The CDR3 nucleotides are TGTGCCAGCAGCTTATCACAGGGTATAGAGCTTTACGAGCAGTACTTC. Combining the CDR3 with reference TRBV7-2 and TRBJ2-7 gives the whole variable domain GAGVSQSPSNKVTEKGKDVELRCDPISGHTALYWYRQSLGQGLEFLIYFQGNSAPDKSGLPSDRFSAERTGGSVSTLTIQRTQQEDSAVYLCASSLSQGIELYEQYFGPGTRLTVT.

The table lists this clonotype with many counts. In nucleotides, the CDR3 is TGCAGCGTTGTGTTGGGATGGGACGAGCAGTACTTC. It is translated as CSVVLGWDEQYF. This rearrangement joins TRBV29-1 to TRBJ2-7, with D unresolved. Germline CDR1 reads SQVTM; CDR2 reads ANQGSEA. Trimming took off 4 bases at V and 5 bases at J, with 12 bases between the two ends. The CDR3 covers 12 residues.

This clonotype was found many times. This chain joins TRBV5-1 and TRBJ2-7; 8 bases are a match to TRBD2. V was pared by 6 bases and J by 1 base, with 6 bases of the junction left unmatched. The CDR3 length is 14 residues. CDR1 and CDR2 from the germline V gene are SGHRS and YFSETQ. CDR3 residues: CASMSGRGSYEQYF. DNA for the CDR3: TGCGCCAGCATGAGCGGGAGAGGGTCCTACGAGCAGTACTTC.

The V gene is TRBV6-1, the J gene TRBJ2-2, with 8 bases matching TRBD2. J was trimmed by 7 bases and V by 7 bases; bases with no gene match: 5. Germline loops: CDR1 MNHNS, CDR2 SASEGT. There are 13 residues in the CDR3. CDR3 in amino acids: CASKREGGGELFF. The CDR3 DNA reads TGTGCCAGCAAACGGGAGGGCGGCGGGGAGCTGTTTTTT.

This clonotype was observed a few times. The V and J genes are TRBV6-1 and TRBJ2-2, with TRBD2 matching 14 bases. The CDR3 has 17 residues. Germline V gene data show CDR1 as MNHNS and CDR2 as SASEGT. After removal of 3 bases from V and 6 bases from J, the junction contained 6 bases not matched to a gene. The CDR3 region is CASSDRGLAGVPGELFF. DNA of the CDR3: TGTGCCAGCAGTGATAGGGGACTAGCGGGAGTGCCCGGGGAGCTGTTTTTT.

V usage is TRBV7-9 and J usage is TRBJ2-7; 7 bases match TRBD2. Germline trimming cut 8 bases from V and 2 bases from J; bases unmatched to any gene: 3. The CDR3 consists of 12 residues. Germline V gives CDR1 SEHNR, CDR2 FQNEAQ (reference sequence). The CDR3 is CASGRGAYEQYF. The CDR3 bases are TGTGCCAGCGGCCGGGGGGCCTACGAGCAGTACTTC.

The chain links TRBV6-6 to TRBJ2-7; tentative D call: TRBD1 (6 bases). V lost 11 bases to trimming and J lost 3 bases, with 11 bases between them. The CDR3 has 11 amino acids. CDR1 and CDR2 (germline): MNHNY, SVGAGI (reference sequence). The CDR3 sequence is CAGGHSYEQYF. As DNA, the CDR3 is TGTGCCGGGGGACACAGCTACGAGCAGTACTTC.

The genes are TRBV6-2 or TRBV6-3 and TRBJ2-3; D may be TRBD1 (6 bases). The CDR3 is 16 amino acids. CDR1 is MNHEY and CDR2 is SVGEGT in the germline V gene. V was pared by 7 bases and J by 1 base, with 18 bases between. CDR3 amino acids: CASKGERFVRTDTQYF. CDR3 DNA: TGTGCCAGCAAGGGGGAAAGGTTCGTCCGCACAGATACGCAGTATTTT.

The chain recombines TRBV29-1 with TRBJ2-7, with D hard to call. This CDR3 is built from 11 residues. Trimming took off 4 bases at V and 6 bases at J, with 10 bases between the two ends. The germline V gene has CDR1 SQVTM and CDR2 ANQGSEA. CDR3 loop: CSVGFGGEQYF. DNA for the CDR3: TGCAGCGTTGGGTTCGGCGGCGAGCAGTACTTC.

The chain uses TRBV27 and TRBJ2-4; TRBD2 agrees at 12 bases. V dropped 3 bases and J dropped 1; count of bases not matched to a gene: 7. In germline, CDR1 is MNHEY, CDR2 SMNVEV (reference sequence). This CDR3 region has 18 residues. The CDR3 DNA sequence: TGTGCCAGCAGTTTGCGTCTAGCGGGAGGGATGGCCAAAAACATTCAGTACTTC. This translates into CASSLRLAGGMAKNIQYF.

This clonotype was seen many times. The CDR3 region has the DNA TGTGCCACCAGCAGAGATCTAGACAGGATCCCGGGAACTCACTACAATGAGCAGTTCTTC. Amino acids: CATSRDLDRIPGTHYNEQFF. The chain joins TRBV15 to TRBJ2-1; TRBD1 might be the D (6 bases). This CDR3 is 20 amino acids long. Per the germline V gene, CDR1 is LNHNV and CDR2 is YYDKDF (reference sequence). Trimming cost V 0 bases and J 3 bases, with 24 bases left between them.

There are a few counts of this clonotype. The J gene is TRBJ1-1, the V gene TRBV18, with D unresolved. The CDR3 has 15 residues. V dropped 6 bases and J dropped 6 bases, with 20 bases sitting between them. CDR1 and CDR2 (germline): KGHSH, LQKENI. CDR3 DNA sequence: TGTGCCAGCTCCCGTGCTGGATTATGGAGCGCTGAAGCTTTCTTT. Amino acid sequence: CASSRAGLWSAEAFF.

The rearrangement uses TRBV20-1 and TRBJ1-1; D is unclear. The CDR3 has 11 residues. Deletions cut 3 bases from V and 3 bases from J, with 5 bases between. CDR1 DFQATT and CDR2 SNEGSKA come from the germline V gene (reference sequence). In nucleotides, the CDR3 is TGCAGTGCTAGTAAGGACACTGAAGCTTTCTTT. Its translation is CSASKDTEAFF.

The chain has TRBV2 and TRBJ2-3, with TRBD2 identical over 10 bases. Per the germline V gene, CDR1 is SNHLY and CDR2 is FYNNEI. Trimming took 2 bases from V and 2 from J; bases not matched to a gene: 10. This CDR3 is 18 amino acids long. The DNA for the CDR3 is TGTGCCAGCAGTGAATGGCTAGCGGGAGAGGCAACCACAGATACGCAGTATTTT. The encoded protein is CASSEWLAGEATTDTQYF.

This clonotype was seen ten or more times. The V gene is TRBV9, the J gene TRBJ2-4; possibly TRBD1 for D (5 bases). The germline V gene has CDR1 SGDLS and CDR2 YYNGEE. Trimming shortened V by 2 bases and J by 0 bases, and 9 bases separated the two germline ends. The CDR3 is 15 residues long. CDR3 in DNA: TGTGCCAGCAGCGTTGCAGGGCTAGCCAAAAACATTCAGTACTTC. Residues: CASSVAGLAKNIQYF.

This clonotype was observed a few times. This chain connects TRBV4-3 to TRBJ2-2; 7 bases are a match to TRBD1. From germline, CDR1 is LGHNA and CDR2 YSLEER. V lost 0 bases to trimming and J lost 5 bases; unmatched junction nucleotides: 9. This CDR3 is built from 17 residues. Here the CDR3 DNA reads TGCGCCAGCAGCCAAGAGCCGACAGGGAGTTCGACCGGGGAGCTGTTTTTT. Translating it yields CASSQEPTGSSTGELFF.